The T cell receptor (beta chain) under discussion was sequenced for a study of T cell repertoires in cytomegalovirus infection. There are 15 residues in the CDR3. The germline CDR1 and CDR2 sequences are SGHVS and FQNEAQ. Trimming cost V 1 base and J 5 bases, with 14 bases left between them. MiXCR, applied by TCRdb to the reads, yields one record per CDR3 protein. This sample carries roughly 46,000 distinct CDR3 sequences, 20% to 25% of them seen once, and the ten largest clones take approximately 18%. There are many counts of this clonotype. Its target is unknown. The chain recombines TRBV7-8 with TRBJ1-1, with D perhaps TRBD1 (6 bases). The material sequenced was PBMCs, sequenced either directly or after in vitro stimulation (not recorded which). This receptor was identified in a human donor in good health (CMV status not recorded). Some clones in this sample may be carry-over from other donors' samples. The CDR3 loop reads CASSLVVGGPTEAFF. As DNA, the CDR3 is TGTGCCAGCAGCTTAGTGGTCGGGGGCCCAACTGAAGCTTTCTTT.